One and the same sample provided the 9 T cell receptor beta chains below, sequenced in a study of identical twins. MiXCR, run by TCRdb on the 5' RACE reads, gives a single entry per CDR3 protein. Of 350,000 or so distinct CDR3 sequences listed, roughly an eighth are singletons. This sample also belongs to another study, concerning yellow fever vaccine responses in identical twins.

Sequencing was performed on CD8+ T cells sorted from blood. Receptor source: a woman aged 18-29 years in good health.

There are a few counts of this clonotype. This chain connects TRBV7-9 to TRBJ1-2; tentative D call: TRBD1 (5 bases). This CDR3 comprises 15 residues. CDR1 and CDR2 (germline): SEHNR, FQNEAQ (reference sequence). V lost 3 bases and J lost 5, with 16 bases in between. CDR3 sequence (DNA): TGTGCCAGCAGCTTCGTGTTAGCAGGGTGGTATGGCTACACCTTC. Amino acid sequence: CASSFVLAGWYGYTF.

This clonotype was found a few times. CDR3 in amino acids: CASNSGAGTVAQYF. The CDR3 region has the DNA TGTGCCAGTAATAGCGGGGCTGGAACGGTCGCCCAGTACTTC. The J gene is TRBJ2-5, the V gene TRBV28; 8 bases agree with TRBD2. Germline CDR1 reads MDHEN; CDR2 reads SYDVKM. The CDR3 contains 14 residues. Trimming removed 9 bases from V and 9 bases from J; junction bases left unmatched: 15.

This clonotype was counted a few times. The chain recombines TRBV2 with TRBJ1-5; D is uncertain. The V gene lost 2 bases and the J gene lost 6 bases, with 5 bases spanning the gap. Germline V lookup: CDR1 SNHLY, CDR2 FYNNEI. The CDR3 totals 12 residues. The CDR3 here is CASSERGQPQHF. The CDR3 DNA reads TGTGCCAGCAGTGAAAGAGGTCAGCCCCAGCATTTT.

This clonotype was picked up a small number of times. The chain carries TRBV7-6 and TRBJ2-7; D gene uncertain. The CDR3 extends over 11 amino acids. Trimming removed 1 base from V and 10 bases from J, with 8 bases in between. The germline gives CDR1 SGHVS, CDR2 FNYEAQ. CDR3 amino acids: CASSLEWRQYF. The CDR3 DNA reads TGTGCCAGCAGCTTAGAGTGGCGTCAGTACTTC.

This clonotype was counted between two and nine times. This rearrangement joins TRBV12-3 or TRBV12-4 to TRBJ2-4; TRBD2 aligns across 13 bases. J lost 0 bases, V lost 4 bases, and 9 bases had no gene match. The CDR3 is 19 amino acids. The CDR3 DNA sequence: TGTGCCAGCAGTTCCGGGACTAGCGGGAACCGACTAGCCAAAAACATTCAGTACTTC. This sequence encodes CASSSGTSGNRLAKNIQYF.

This clonotype has at least ten counts. V is TRBV6-5 and J is TRBJ1-1; the D is unclear. This CDR3 region has 15 residues. CDR1 is MNHEY and CDR2 is SVGAGI in the germline V gene. Between the trimmed V and J ends, which lost 2 bases and 1 base, there was a span of 11 bases. CDR3 coding DNA: TGTGCCAGCAGTTACACAGAGGACGGGAACACTGAAGCTTTCTTT. Translation gives CASSYTEDGNTEAFF.

This chain links TRBV7-9 with TRBJ2-1; D gene unclear. CDR1 and CDR2 (germline): SEHNR, FQNEAQ (reference sequence). The CDR3 is 13 residues long. The V end was cut by 8 bases, the J end by 7 bases, with 15 bases between. For the CDR3, the DNA is TGTGCCAGCGGTTTCCGTGCCGCTAATGAGCAGTTCTTC. Its protein product is CASGFRAANEQFF.

This clonotype showed up just a few times. CDR3 in amino acids: CASSQDRTSGESEQYF. The CDR3 nucleotides are TGTGCCAGCAGCCAAGACCGGACTAGCGGGGAATCCGAGCAGTACTTC. The rearrangement joins TRBV3-1 to TRBJ2-7; 12 positions agree with TRBD2. The V gene's germline CDR1 is LGHDT and CDR2 YNNKEL (reference sequence). The CDR3 is made up of 16 amino acids. V lost 0 bases and J lost 6; bases outside the gene matches: 6.

This clonotype turned up a few times. The chain employs TRBV4-1 and TRBJ2-1, with 8 bases lining up with TRBD2. Germline-derived CDR1 and CDR2 are MGHRA and YSYEKL. This CDR3 has 16 residues. V was pared by 3 bases and J by 3 bases, with 7 bases of the junction left unmatched. The CDR3 nucleotides read TGCGCCAGCAGCCATGCCGGGACTAGAAACTACAATGAGCAGTTCTTC. Its protein is CASSHAGTRNYNEQFF.